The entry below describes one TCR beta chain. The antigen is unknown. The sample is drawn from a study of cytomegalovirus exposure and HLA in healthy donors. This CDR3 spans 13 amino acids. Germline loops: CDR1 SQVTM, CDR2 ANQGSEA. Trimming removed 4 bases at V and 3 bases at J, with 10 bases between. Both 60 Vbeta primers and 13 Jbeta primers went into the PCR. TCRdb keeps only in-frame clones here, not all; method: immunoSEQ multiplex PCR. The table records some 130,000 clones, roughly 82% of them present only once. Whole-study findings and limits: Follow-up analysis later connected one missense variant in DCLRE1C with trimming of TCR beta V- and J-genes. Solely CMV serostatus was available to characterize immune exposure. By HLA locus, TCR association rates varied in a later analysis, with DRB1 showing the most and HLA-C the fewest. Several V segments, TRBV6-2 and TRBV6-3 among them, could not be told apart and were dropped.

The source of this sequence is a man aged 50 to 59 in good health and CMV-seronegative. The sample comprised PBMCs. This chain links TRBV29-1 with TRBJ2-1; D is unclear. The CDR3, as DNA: TGCAGCGTTGTGTGGGCTGACTACAATGAGCAGTTCTTC. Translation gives CSVVWADYNEQFF.